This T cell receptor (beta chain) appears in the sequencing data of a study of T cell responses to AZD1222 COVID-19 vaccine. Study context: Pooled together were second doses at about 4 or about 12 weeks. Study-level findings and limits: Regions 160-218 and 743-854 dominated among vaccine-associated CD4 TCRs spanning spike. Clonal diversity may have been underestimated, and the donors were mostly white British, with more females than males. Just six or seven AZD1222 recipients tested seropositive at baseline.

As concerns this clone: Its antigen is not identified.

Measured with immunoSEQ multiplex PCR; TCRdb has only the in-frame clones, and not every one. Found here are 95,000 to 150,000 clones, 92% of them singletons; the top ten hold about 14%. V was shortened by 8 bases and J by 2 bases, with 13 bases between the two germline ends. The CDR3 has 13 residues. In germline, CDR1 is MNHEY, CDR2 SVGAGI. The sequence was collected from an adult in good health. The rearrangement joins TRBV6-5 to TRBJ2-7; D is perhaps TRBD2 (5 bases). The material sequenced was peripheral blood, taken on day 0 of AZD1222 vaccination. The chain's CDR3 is CASGPGIPYEQYF. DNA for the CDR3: TGTGCCAGCGGACCCGGGATACCCTACGAGCAGTACTTC.